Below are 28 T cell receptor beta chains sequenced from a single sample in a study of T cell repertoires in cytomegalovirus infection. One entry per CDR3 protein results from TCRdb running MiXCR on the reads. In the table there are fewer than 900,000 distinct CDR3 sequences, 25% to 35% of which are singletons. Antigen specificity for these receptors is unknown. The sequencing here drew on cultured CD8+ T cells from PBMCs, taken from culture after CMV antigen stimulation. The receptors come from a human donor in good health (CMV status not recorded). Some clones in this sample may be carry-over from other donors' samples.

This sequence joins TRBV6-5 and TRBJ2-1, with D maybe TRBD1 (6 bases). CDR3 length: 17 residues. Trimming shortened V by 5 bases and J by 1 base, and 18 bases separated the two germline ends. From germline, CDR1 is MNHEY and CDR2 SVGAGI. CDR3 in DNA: TGTGCCAGCAGTGAGCCCGGGACACGGGTGTCCTACAATGAGCAGTTCTTC. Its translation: CASSEPGTRVSYNEQFF.

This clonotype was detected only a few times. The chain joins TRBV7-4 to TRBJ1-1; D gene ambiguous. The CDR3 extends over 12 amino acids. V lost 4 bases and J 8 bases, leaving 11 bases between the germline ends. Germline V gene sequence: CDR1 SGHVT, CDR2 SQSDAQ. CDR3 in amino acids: CASSSQPSEAFF. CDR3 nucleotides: TGTGCCAGCAGCTCCCAACCGTCCGAAGCTTTCTTT.

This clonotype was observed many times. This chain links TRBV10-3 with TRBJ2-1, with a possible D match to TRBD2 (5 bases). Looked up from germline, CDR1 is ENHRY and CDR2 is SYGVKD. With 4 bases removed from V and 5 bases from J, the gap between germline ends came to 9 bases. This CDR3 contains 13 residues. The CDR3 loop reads CAISVGSDNEQFF. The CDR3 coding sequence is TGTGCCATCAGTGTTGGGAGTGACAATGAGCAGTTCTTC.

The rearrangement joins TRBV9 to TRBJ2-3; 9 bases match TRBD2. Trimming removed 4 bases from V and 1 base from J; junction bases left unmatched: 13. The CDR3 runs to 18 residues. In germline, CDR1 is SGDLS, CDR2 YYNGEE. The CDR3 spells CASSHTSVERGGTDTQYF. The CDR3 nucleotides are TGTGCCAGCAGCCATACCTCAGTCGAGCGGGGGGGCACAGATACGCAGTATTTT. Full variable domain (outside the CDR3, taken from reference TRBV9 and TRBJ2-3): DSGVTQTPKHLITATGQRVTLRCSPRSGDLSVYWYQQSLDQGLQFLIQYYNGEERAKGNILERFSAQQFPDLHSELNLSSLELGDSALYFCASSHTSVERGGTDTQYFGPGTRLTVL.

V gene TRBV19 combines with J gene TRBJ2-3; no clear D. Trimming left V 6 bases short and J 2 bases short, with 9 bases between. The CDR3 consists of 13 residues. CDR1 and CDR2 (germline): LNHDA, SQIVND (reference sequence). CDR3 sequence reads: CASRVKSTDTQYF. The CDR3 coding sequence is TGTGCCAGTAGAGTGAAGTCCACAGATACGCAGTATTTT.

CDR3 region: CASSPIGLAASTDTQYF. The CDR3 DNA sequence: TGTGCCAGCAGCCCTATCGGACTAGCGGCTAGCACAGATACGCAGTATTTT. The J gene is TRBJ2-3, the V gene TRBV28; TRBD2 matches 10 bases. Germline assignment: CDR1 MDHEN and CDR2 SYDVKM. The CDR3 has 17 amino acids. The V and J ends lost 6 bases and 0 bases, in that order; junction bases with no gene match: 9.

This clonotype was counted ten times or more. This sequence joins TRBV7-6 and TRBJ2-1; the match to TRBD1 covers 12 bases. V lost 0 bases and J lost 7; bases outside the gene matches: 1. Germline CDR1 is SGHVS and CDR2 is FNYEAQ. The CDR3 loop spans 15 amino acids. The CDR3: CASSLAGQGANEQFF. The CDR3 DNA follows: TGTGCCAGCAGCTTAGCGGGACAGGGGGCAAATGAGCAGTTCTTC.

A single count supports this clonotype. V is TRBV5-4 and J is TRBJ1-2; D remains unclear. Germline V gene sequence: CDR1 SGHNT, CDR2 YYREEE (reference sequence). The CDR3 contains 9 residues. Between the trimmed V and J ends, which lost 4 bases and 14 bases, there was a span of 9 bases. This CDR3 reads CASSPDETF. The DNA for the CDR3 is TGTGCCAGCAGCCCGGACGAGACCTTC.

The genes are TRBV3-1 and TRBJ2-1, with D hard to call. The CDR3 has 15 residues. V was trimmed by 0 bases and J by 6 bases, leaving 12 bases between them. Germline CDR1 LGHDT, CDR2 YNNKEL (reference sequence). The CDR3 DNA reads TGTGCCAGCAGCCAAGAATGGGGTCGGATCAATGAGCAGTTCTTC. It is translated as CASSQEWGRINEQFF.

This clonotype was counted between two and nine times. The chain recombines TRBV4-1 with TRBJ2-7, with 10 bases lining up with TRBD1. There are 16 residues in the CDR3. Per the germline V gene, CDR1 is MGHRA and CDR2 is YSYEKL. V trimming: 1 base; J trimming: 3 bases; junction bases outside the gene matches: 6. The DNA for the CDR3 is TGCGCCAGCAGCCAAGCAATGGGACAGGGGAACTACGAGCAGTACTTC. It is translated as CASSQAMGQGNYEQYF.

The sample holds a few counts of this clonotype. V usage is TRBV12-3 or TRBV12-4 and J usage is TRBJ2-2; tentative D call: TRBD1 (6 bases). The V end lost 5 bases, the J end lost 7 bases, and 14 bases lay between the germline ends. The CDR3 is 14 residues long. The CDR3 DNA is TGTGCCAGCAGTCTCCGGGCAGGGGACGGGGAGCTGTTTTTT. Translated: CASSLRAGDGELFF.

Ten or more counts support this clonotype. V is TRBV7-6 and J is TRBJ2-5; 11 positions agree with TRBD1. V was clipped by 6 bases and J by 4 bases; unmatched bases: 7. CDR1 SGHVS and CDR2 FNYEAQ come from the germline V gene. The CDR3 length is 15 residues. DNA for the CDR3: TGTGCCAGCAGGCGGACAGGGGGCTACGTAGAGACCCAGTACTTC. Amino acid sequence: CASRRTGGYVETQYF.

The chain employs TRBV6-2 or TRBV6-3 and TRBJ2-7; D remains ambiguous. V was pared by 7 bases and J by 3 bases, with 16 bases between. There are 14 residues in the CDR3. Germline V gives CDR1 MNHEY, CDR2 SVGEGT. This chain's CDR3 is CASTSTVIFYEQYF. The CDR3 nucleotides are TGTGCCAGCACCTCGACTGTGATTTTCTACGAGCAGTACTTC.

The CDR3 DNA sequence: TGTGCCAGCAGTGGTCCCGGGACGGCTGAGCAGTACGTC. Protein sequence: CASSGPGTAEQYV. This chain uses TRBV6-2 or TRBV6-3 with TRBJ2-7; tentatively, D is TRBD1 or TRBD2 (5 bases each). Germline V gene data show CDR1 as MNHEY and CDR2 as SVGEGT. The CDR3 covers 13 residues. V lost 5 bases and J 7 bases, leaving 15 bases between the germline ends.

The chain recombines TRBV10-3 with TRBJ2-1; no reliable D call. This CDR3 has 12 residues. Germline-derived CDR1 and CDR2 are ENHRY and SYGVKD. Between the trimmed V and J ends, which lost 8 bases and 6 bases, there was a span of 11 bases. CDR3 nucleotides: TGTGCCATCCTCCTGAAAAGCAATGAGCAGTTCTTC. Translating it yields CAILLKSNEQFF.

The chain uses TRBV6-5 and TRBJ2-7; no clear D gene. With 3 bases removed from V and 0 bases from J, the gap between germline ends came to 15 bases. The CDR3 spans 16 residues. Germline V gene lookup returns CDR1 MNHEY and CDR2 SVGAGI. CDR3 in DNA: TGTGCCAGCAGTTATGGCCTGGGCCTTAGCTCCTACGAGCAGTACTTC. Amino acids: CASSYGLGLSSYEQYF.

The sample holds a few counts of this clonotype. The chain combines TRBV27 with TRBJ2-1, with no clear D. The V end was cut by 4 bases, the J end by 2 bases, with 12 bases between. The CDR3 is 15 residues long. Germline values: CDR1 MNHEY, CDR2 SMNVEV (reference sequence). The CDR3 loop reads CASSSHDRTYNEQFF. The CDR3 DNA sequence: TGTGCCAGCAGTTCCCACGACCGAACCTACAATGAGCAGTTCTTC.

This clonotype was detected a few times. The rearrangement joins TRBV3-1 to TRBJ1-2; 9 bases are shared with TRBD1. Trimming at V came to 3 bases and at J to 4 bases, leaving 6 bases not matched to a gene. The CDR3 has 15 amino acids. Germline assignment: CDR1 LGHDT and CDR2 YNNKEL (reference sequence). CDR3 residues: CASSHPGQGIYGYTF. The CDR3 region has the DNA TGTGCCAGCAGCCATCCGGGACAGGGAATCTATGGCTACACCTTC.

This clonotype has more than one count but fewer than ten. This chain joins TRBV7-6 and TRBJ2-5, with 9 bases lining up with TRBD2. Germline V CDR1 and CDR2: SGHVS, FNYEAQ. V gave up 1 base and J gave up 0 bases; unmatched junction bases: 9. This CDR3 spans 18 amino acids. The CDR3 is CASSLVPSGGRYQETQYF. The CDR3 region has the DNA TGTGCCAGCAGCTTAGTCCCCAGCGGGGGGAGGTACCAAGAGACCCAGTACTTC.

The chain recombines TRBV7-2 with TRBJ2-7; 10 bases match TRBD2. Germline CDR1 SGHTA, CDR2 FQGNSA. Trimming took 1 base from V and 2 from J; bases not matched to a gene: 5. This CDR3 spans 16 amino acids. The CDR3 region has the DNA TGTGCCAGCAGCTTAGATCTAGCGGGGGCCACCTACGAGCAGTACTTC. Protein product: CASSLDLAGATYEQYF.

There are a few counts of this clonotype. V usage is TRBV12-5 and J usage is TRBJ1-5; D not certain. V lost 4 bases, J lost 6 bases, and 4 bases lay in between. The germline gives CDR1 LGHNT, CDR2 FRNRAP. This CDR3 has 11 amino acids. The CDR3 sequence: CASGWSQPQHF. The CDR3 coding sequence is TGTGCTAGTGGTTGGAGTCAGCCCCAGCATTTT.

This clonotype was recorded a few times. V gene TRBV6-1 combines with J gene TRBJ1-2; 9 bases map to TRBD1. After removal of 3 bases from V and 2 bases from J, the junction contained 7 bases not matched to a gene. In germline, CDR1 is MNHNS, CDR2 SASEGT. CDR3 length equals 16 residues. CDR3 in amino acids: CASSDPSTGGNYGYTF. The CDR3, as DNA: TGTGCCAGCAGTGATCCCTCGACAGGGGGAAACTATGGCTACACCTTC.

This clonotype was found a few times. CDR3 coding DNA: TGTGCCAGCAGGTTGTTGGTGGATTCACCCCTCCACTTT. Its protein product is CASRLLVDSPLHF. The chain uses TRBV7-4 and TRBJ1-6; D is ambiguous. The CDR3 has 13 amino acids. V gave up 6 bases and J gave up 8 bases, with 11 bases separating them. CDR1 is SGHVT and CDR2 is SQSDAQ in the germline V gene.

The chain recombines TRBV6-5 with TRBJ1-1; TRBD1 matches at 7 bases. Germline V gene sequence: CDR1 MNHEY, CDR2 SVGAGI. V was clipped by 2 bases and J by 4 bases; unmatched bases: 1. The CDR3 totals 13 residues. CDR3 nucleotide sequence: TGTGCCAGCAGTTACGGGGACAGCACTGAAGCTTTCTTT. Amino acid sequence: CASSYGDSTEAFF.

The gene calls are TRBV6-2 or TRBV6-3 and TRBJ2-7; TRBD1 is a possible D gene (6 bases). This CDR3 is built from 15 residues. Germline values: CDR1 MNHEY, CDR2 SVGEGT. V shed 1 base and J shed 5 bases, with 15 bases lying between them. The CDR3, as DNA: TGTGCCAGCAGTTACTTACAGGGAGTAAACAACGAGCAGTACGTC. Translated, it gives CASSYLQGVNNEQYV.

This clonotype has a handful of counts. CDR3 protein: CASQPLALGTSGDNEQFF. The CDR3 DNA is TGTGCCAGCCAACCGCTAGCCCTAGGGACTAGCGGGGACAATGAGCAGTTCTTC. This chain links TRBV27 with TRBJ2-1; TRBD2 aligns across 13 bases. Germline values: CDR1 MNHEY, CDR2 SMNVEV (reference sequence). Trimming cost V 8 bases and J 5 bases; bases outside gene matches: 15. CDR3 length: 18 amino acids.

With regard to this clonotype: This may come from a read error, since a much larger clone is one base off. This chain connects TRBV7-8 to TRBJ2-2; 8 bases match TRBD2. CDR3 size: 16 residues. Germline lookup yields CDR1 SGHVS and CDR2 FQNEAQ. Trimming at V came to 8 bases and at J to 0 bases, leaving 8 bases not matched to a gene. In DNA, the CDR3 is TGTGCCAGCGGCTCTCCGACTAGCGCGAACACCGGGGAGCTGTTTTTT. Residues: CASGSPTSANTGELFF.

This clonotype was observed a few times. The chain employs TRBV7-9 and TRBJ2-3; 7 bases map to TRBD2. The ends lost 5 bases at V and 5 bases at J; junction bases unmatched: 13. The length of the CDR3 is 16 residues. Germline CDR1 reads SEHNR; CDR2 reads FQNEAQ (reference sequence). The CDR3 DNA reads TGTGCCAGCAGCCCCCCCGGGGGGATTCTCAGAGATACGCAGTATTTT. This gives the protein CASSPPGGILRDTQYF.